Included here is one TCR beta chain sequence, with context. Its antigen is unknown. Profiling relied on immunoSEQ multiplex PCR, and the TCRdb table lists in-frame clones only, not all of them. The table includes 55,000 to 70,000 clones, less than 85% detected once. This record belongs to a study of a mutant IDH1 vaccine in newly diagnosed glioma. On the study more broadly: Receipt of radiotherapy, temozolomide, or both preceded the study, and most received both. The study's findings and limits: Immune responses arising from the vaccine appeared in about 94% of patients.

Trimming removed 0 bases at V and 8 bases at J, with 16 bases between. This CDR3 contains 15 residues. The V gene's germline CDR1 is LGHNA and CDR2 YSLEER. Sample time point: baseline, week 1 (first vaccination visit). Documented treatment: pre-vaccination baseline after standard-of-care therapy. The TCR was taken from a man aged 50 to 60 with glioma. The chain couples TRBV4-3 to TRBJ1-2, with TRBD1 as a possible D gene (5 bases). The specimen was PBMCs, collected from a glioma patient treated with radiotherapy, temozolomide or both. The CDR3 loop reads CASSQDRGRVEGYTF. The CDR3 DNA sequence: TGCGCCAGCAGCCAAGATAGGGGCAGGGTGGAAGGCTACACCTTC.